These 2 T cell receptor beta chains were all obtained from the same sample, sequenced in a study of neoadjuvant nivolumab and ipilimumab in lung cancer. The repertoire was sequenced with immunoSEQ multiplex PCR; TCRdb's copy has only in-frame clones and lacks some. The table has fewer than 40,000 clones, 90% seen once. Sequenced here: peripheral blood, sampled after neoadjuvant nivolumab, alone or with ipilimumab, at or shortly before surgery. The receptors were sampled from an adult with non-small cell lung cancer.

The rearrangement joins TRBV5-1 to TRBJ1-3; D might be TRBD1 (6 bases). Germline CDR1 is SGHRS and CDR2 is YFSETQ. This CDR3 region has 14 residues. Trimming left V 4 bases short and J 8 bases short, with 16 bases between. The CDR3 protein is CASSKGQSTDTIYF. The CDR3 DNA reads as TGCGCCAGCAGCAAAGGACAGTCGACGGACACCATATATTTT.

The V call is TRBV5-1, the J call TRBJ2-7; TRBD1 aligns across 11 bases. Germline V gene lookup returns CDR1 SGHRS and CDR2 YFSETQ. Germline trimming cut 0 bases from V and 7 bases from J; bases unmatched to any gene: 3. There are 14 residues in the CDR3. CDR3 nucleotide sequence: TGCGCCAGCAGCTTGGCCGGGACAGGGGGTGAGCAGTACTTC. Amino acids: CASSLAGTGGEQYF.